The following is a T cell receptor (beta chain) sequence with its context. The authors' processing: For nucleated cells, counts were estimated from reference gene primer amplification. The table came from immunoSEQ multiplex PCR; TCRdb's copy has only in-frame clones and leaves some out. Clonal size and the V and J genes are those of that table, whereas D and trimming came from the DNA. Among about 130,000 clones listed, about four fifths were seen once. These data originate in a study of blood T cell repertoires in COVID-19. Study summary: The United States, Italy and Spain supplied acute and convalescent COVID-19 samples.

Germline lookup yields CDR1 MDHEN and CDR2 SYDVKM. Between the trimmed V and J ends, which lost 3 bases and 4 bases, there was a span of 10 bases. CDR3 length equals 15 residues. The source is a man in his sixties with acute or convalescent COVID-19. Input material: peripheral blood. The chain is built from TRBV28 and TRBJ1-6; possibly TRBD1 for D (5 bases). The CDR3 is CASSFGGPYNSPLHF. The CDR3 DNA reads TGTGCCAGCAGTTTCGGGGGACCATATAATTCACCCCTCCACTTT.